This is a list of T cell receptor beta chains from one sample in a study of blood T cell repertoires in COVID-19. Assay: immunoSEQ multiplex PCR; the TCRdb copy retains only in-frame clones and omits some. The sample consists of 180,000 or so clones, approximately 90% of them appearing once. Sequenced sample: peripheral blood. The receptor source for this set is a man between 18 and 35 years old with acute or convalescent COVID-19. The CDR3 runs from the conserved cysteine through the conserved F or W. A D gene is named only where the DNA matches it firmly. Only some rows state a clone size, as once, few, many or a class for expanded clones.

V gene: TRBV7-9
D gene: TRBD1
J gene: TRBJ1-2
clone size: NA
CDR3 protein: CASSTQGVGYGYTF
CDR3 DNA: TGTGCCAGCAGCACACAGGGGGTAGGCTATGGCTACACCTTC

V gene: TRBV28
D gene: TRBD1
J gene: TRBJ1-5
clone size: NA
CDR3 protein: CASSATGGRVHNQPQHF
CDR3 DNA: TGTGCCAGCAGTGCGACAGGGGGCCGGGTTCACAATCAGCCCCAGCATTTT

V gene: TRBV6-1
D gene: TRBD1
J gene: TRBJ1-2
clone size: NA
CDR3 protein: CASSESGGYGYTF
CDR3 DNA: TGTGCCAGCAGTGAATCAGGGGGGTATGGCTACACCTTC

V gene: TRBV6-6
D gene: TRBD1
J gene: TRBJ1-5
clone size: NA
CDR3 protein: CASSYDRGLGQPQHF
CDR3 DNA: TGTGCCAGCAGTTACGACAGGGGGCTGGGTCAGCCCCAGCATTTT

V gene: TRBV25-1
D gene: NA
J gene: TRBJ1-1
clone size: few
CDR3 protein: CASSGVTNTEAFF
CDR3 DNA: TGTGCCAGCAGCGGAGTCACGAACACTGAAGCTTTCTTT

V gene: TRBV12-3/TRBV12-4
D gene: TRBD1
J gene: TRBJ2-2
clone size: NA
CDR3 protein: CAMGRGYTGELFF
CDR3 DNA: TGTGCCATGGGCAGGGGGTACACCGGGGAGCTGTTTTTT

V gene: TRBV30
D gene: NA
J gene: TRBJ1-3
clone size: NA
CDR3 protein: CAWSAQGLSGNTIYF
CDR3 DNA: TGTGCCTGGAGCGCACAGGGCCTCTCTGGAAACACCATATATTTT

V gene: TRBV6-6
D gene: NA
J gene: TRBJ1-1
clone size: NA
CDR3 protein: CASSPRRTVNTEAFF
CDR3 DNA: TGTGCCAGCAGTCCCCGCCGTACTGTTAACACTGAAGCTTTCTTT

V gene: TRBV28
D gene: TRBD2
J gene: TRBJ2-5
clone size: NA
CDR3 protein: CASSSGTSVYQETQYF
CDR3 DNA: TGTGCCAGCAGCTCCGGGACTAGCGTATATCAAGAGACCCAGTACTTC

V gene: TRBV6-5
D gene: NA
J gene: TRBJ1-2
clone size: NA
CDR3 protein: CASSYSRDYGYTF
CDR3 DNA: TGTGCCAGCAGTTACTCGAGGGACTATGGCTACACCTTC

V gene: TRBV19
D gene: TRBD1
J gene: TRBJ1-2
clone size: NA
CDR3 protein: CASRVPGQGLRGYTF
CDR3 DNA: TGTGCCAGTAGGGTCCCGGGACAGGGTTTGCGTGGCTACACCTTC

V gene: TRBV9
D gene: NA
J gene: TRBJ1-3
clone size: NA
CDR3 protein: CASSVGASREGNTIYF
CDR3 DNA: TGTGCCAGCAGCGTAGGGGCAAGCCGGGAAGGAAACACCATATATTTT

V gene: TRBV6-5
D gene: NA
J gene: TRBJ2-1
clone size: NA
CDR3 protein: CASSYFSGFIEQFF
CDR3 DNA: TGTGCCAGCAGTTACTTTTCCGGGTTTATTGAGCAGTTCTTC

V gene: TRBV18
D gene: TRBD2
J gene: TRBJ2-1
clone size: NA
CDR3 protein: CASSPPGLYNEQFF
CDR3 DNA: TGTGCCAGCTCACCACCGGGACTATACAATGAGCAGTTCTTC

V gene: TRBV2
D gene: NA
J gene: TRBJ1-5
clone size: NA
CDR3 protein: CASSEYGGGAAQPQHF
CDR3 DNA: TGTGCCAGCAGTGAATACGGTGGGGGGGCAGCTCAGCCCCAGCATTTT

V gene: TRBV18
D gene: TRBD2
J gene: TRBJ2-5
clone size: NA
CDR3 protein: CASSPERGGSQTQYF
CDR3 DNA: TGTGCCAGCTCACCGGAGCGGGGGGGCTCCCAGACCCAGTACTTC

V gene: TRBV28
D gene: NA
J gene: TRBJ1-6
clone size: NA
CDR3 protein: CASSPYSGSSYNSPLHF
CDR3 DNA: TGTGCCAGCAGTCCTTACAGCGGGAGCTCCTATAATTCACCCCTCCACTTT

V gene: TRBV7-9
D gene: TRBD2
J gene: TRBJ2-3
clone size: NA
CDR3 protein: CASSLAGGLADTQYF
CDR3 DNA: TGTGCCAGCAGCCTAGCGGGGGGGCTTGCAGATACGCAGTATTTT

V gene: TRBV7-2
D gene: TRBD1
J gene: TRBJ2-7
clone size: NA
CDR3 protein: CASSPTGVPYYEQYF
CDR3 DNA: TGTGCCAGCAGCCCAACAGGGGTCCCGTACTACGAGCAGTACTTC

V gene: TRBV3-1/TRBV3-2
D gene: TRBD1
J gene: TRBJ1-2
clone size: NA
CDR3 protein: CASSQTGTANYGYTF
CDR3 DNA: TGTGCCAGCAGCCAAACCGGGACAGCTAACTATGGCTACACCTTC

V gene: TRBV20-1
D gene: NA
J gene: TRBJ1-1
clone size: once
CDR3 protein: CSASGGLNTEAFF
CDR3 DNA: TGCAGTGCTAGTGGGGGGCTGAACACTGAAGCTTTCTTT

V gene: TRBV11-2
D gene: NA
J gene: TRBJ1-3
clone size: NA
CDR3 protein: CASSLATTGTISGNTIYF
CDR3 DNA: TGTGCCAGCAGCTTAGCGACTACGGGGACAATCTCTGGAAACACCATATATTTT

V gene: TRBV6-5
D gene: TRBD1
J gene: TRBJ1-6
clone size: NA
CDR3 protein: CASSTRQGRNSPLHF
CDR3 DNA: TGTGCCAGCAGTACCCGACAGGGCCGAAATTCACCCCTCCACTTT

V gene: TRBV30
D gene: TRBD1
J gene: TRBJ2-7
clone size: NA
CDR3 protein: CAWSVDRAAYEQYF
CDR3 DNA: TGTGCCTGGAGTGTTGACAGGGCGGCCTACGAGCAGTACTTC

V gene: TRBV15
D gene: NA
J gene: TRBJ1-6
clone size: NA
CDR3 protein: CATSRDSGSPLHF
CDR3 DNA: TGTGCCACCAGCAGAGATTCCGGTTCACCCCTCCACTTT

V gene: TRBV7-9
D gene: NA
J gene: TRBJ2-7
clone size: NA
CDR3 protein: CASSFDRVSYEQYF
CDR3 DNA: TGTGCCAGCAGCTTTGATCGGGTTTCCTACGAGCAGTACTTC

V gene: TRBV7-9
D gene: TRBD1
J gene: TRBJ2-7
clone size: once
CDR3 protein: CASSPGTGYEQYF
CDR3 DNA: TGTGCCAGCAGTCCCGGGACAGGGTACGAGCAGTACTTC

V gene: TRBV5-1
D gene: NA
J gene: TRBJ2-4
clone size: NA
CDR3 protein: CASSFGYQTGKAKNIQYF
CDR3 DNA: TGCGCCAGCAGCTTTGGGTACCAAACAGGGAAAGCCAAAAACATTCAGTACTTC

V gene: TRBV18
D gene: TRBD2
J gene: TRBJ2-1
clone size: once
CDR3 protein: CASSPLAGTYNEQFF
CDR3 DNA: TGTGCCAGCTCACCTCTAGCGGGGACCTACAATGAGCAGTTCTTC

V gene: TRBV9
D gene: NA
J gene: TRBJ2-2
clone size: NA
CDR3 protein: CASSQDTGELFF
CDR3 DNA: TGTGCCAGCAGCCAGGACACCGGGGAGCTGTTTTTT

V gene: TRBV6-5
D gene: NA
J gene: TRBJ1-1
clone size: NA
CDR3 protein: CASSITVNTEAFF
CDR3 DNA: TGTGCCAGCAGTATAACAGTGAACACTGAAGCTTTCTTT

V gene: TRBV4-2
D gene: TRBD2
J gene: TRBJ2-1
clone size: NA
CDR3 protein: CASSQGGLAGASRSYNEQFF
CDR3 DNA: TGTGCCAGCAGCCAAGGTGGATTAGCGGGGGCCTCACGCTCCTACAATGAGCAGTTCTTC

V gene: TRBV5-4
D gene: TRBD2
J gene: TRBJ2-3
clone size: NA
CDR3 protein: CASRRAQTSGGIDTQYF
CDR3 DNA: TGTGCCAGCAGACGCGCGCAGACTAGCGGGGGTATAGATACGCAGTATTTT

V gene: TRBV9
D gene: TRBD1
J gene: TRBJ1-1
clone size: NA
CDR3 protein: CASSVDRGPFMNTEAFF
CDR3 DNA: TGTGCCAGCAGCGTCGACAGGGGGCCTTTTATGAACACTGAAGCTTTCTTT

V gene: TRBV19
D gene: TRBD1
J gene: TRBJ1-1
clone size: NA
CDR3 protein: CASSIGPRGLGTEAFF
CDR3 DNA: TGTGCCAGTAGTATAGGGCCCAGGGGGCTGGGCACTGAAGCTTTCTTT

V gene: TRBV28
D gene: NA
J gene: TRBJ2-2
clone size: NA
CDR3 protein: CASSLHGGTGELFF
CDR3 DNA: TGTGCCAGCAGTTTACACGGTGGCACCGGGGAGCTGTTTTTT

V gene: TRBV5-1
D gene: TRBD1
J gene: TRBJ2-5
clone size: once
CDR3 protein: CASSAGTGVQETQYF
CDR3 DNA: TGCGCCAGCAGCGCCGGGACAGGGGTTCAAGAGACCCAGTACTTC

V gene: TRBV19
D gene: TRBD1
J gene: TRBJ1-5
clone size: once
CDR3 protein: CASSRAGQGSWQPQHF
CDR3 DNA: TGTGCCAGCTCCCGGGCGGGACAGGGTAGTTGGCAGCCCCAGCATTTT

V gene: TRBV5-8
D gene: TRBD1
J gene: TRBJ1-2
clone size: NA
CDR3 protein: CASRKEGAGNYGYTF
CDR3 DNA: TGTGCCAGCAGGAAGGAGGGGGCGGGTAACTATGGCTACACCTTC

V gene: TRBV3-1/TRBV3-2
D gene: TRBD1
J gene: TRBJ1-5
clone size: NA
CDR3 protein: CASSPGTVGNQPQHF
CDR3 DNA: TGTGCCAGCAGCCCCGGGACAGTGGGAAATCAGCCCCAGCATTTT

V gene: TRBV11-2
D gene: TRBD1
J gene: TRBJ1-1
clone size: NA
CDR3 protein: CASSPGQGNTEAFF
CDR3 DNA: TGTGCCAGCAGCCCGGGACAGGGGAACACTGAAGCTTTCTTT

V gene: TRBV14
D gene: NA
J gene: TRBJ2-3
clone size: NA
CDR3 protein: CASSQEEGSRGTQYF
CDR3 DNA: TGTGCCAGCAGCCAAGAGGAAGGTAGTCGCGGTACGCAGTATTTT

V gene: TRBV10-2
D gene: TRBD1
J gene: TRBJ2-4
clone size: NA
CDR3 protein: CASSGTGQREAAKNIQYF
CDR3 DNA: TGCGCCAGCAGTGGGACAGGGCAAAGGGAAGCGGCCAAAAACATTCAGTACTTC

V gene: TRBV19
D gene: NA
J gene: TRBJ1-1
clone size: NA
CDR3 protein: CASMFRLNTEAFF
CDR3 DNA: TGTGCCAGTATGTTCAGGCTGAACACTGAAGCTTTCTTT

V gene: TRBV10-2
D gene: TRBD1
J gene: TRBJ1-1
clone size: few
CDR3 protein: CASSGGGNTEAFF
CDR3 DNA: TGCGCCAGCAGTGGAGGGGGCAACACTGAAGCTTTCTTT

V gene: TRBV10-3
D gene: NA
J gene: TRBJ1-2
clone size: NA
CDR3 protein: CAISGFPREIPYTF
CDR3 DNA: TGTGCCATCAGTGGTTTCCCCCGGGAAATACCCTACACCTTC

V gene: TRBV4-1
D gene: NA
J gene: TRBJ1-1
clone size: once
CDR3 protein: CASSPHAGDAFF
CDR3 DNA: TGCGCCAGCAGCCCCCACGCGGGGGACGCTTTCTTT

V gene: TRBV23-1
D gene: TRBD1
J gene: TRBJ1-5
clone size: NA
CDR3 protein: CASSQIRQGEGNQPQHF
CDR3 DNA: TGCGCCAGCAGTCAGATTCGACAGGGGGAAGGCAATCAGCCCCAGCATTTT

V gene: TRBV6-5
D gene: NA
J gene: TRBJ1-2
clone size: NA
CDR3 protein: CASSYSGVGYGYTF
CDR3 DNA: TGTGCCAGCAGTTACTCAGGGGTTGGCTATGGCTACACCTTC

V gene: TRBV2
D gene: TRBD1
J gene: TRBJ2-1
clone size: NA
CDR3 protein: CASRQGADYNEQFF
CDR3 DNA: TGTGCCAGCCGACAGGGGGCGGACTACAATGAGCAGTTCTTC

V gene: TRBV3-1/TRBV3-2
D gene: NA
J gene: TRBJ1-5
clone size: once
CDR3 protein: CASSHGARQPQHF
CDR3 DNA: TGTGCCAGCAGCCATGGGGCTAGGCAGCCCCAGCATTTT

V gene: TRBV2
D gene: TRBD1
J gene: TRBJ2-5
clone size: NA
CDR3 protein: CASREGQNQETQYF
CDR3 DNA: TGTGCCAGCAGAGAGGGACAGAACCAAGAGACCCAGTACTTC

V gene: TRBV5-6
D gene: TRBD1
J gene: TRBJ2-2
clone size: NA
CDR3 protein: CASSPGTDNTGELFF
CDR3 DNA: TGTGCCAGCAGCCCCGGGACAGATAACACCGGGGAGCTGTTTTTT